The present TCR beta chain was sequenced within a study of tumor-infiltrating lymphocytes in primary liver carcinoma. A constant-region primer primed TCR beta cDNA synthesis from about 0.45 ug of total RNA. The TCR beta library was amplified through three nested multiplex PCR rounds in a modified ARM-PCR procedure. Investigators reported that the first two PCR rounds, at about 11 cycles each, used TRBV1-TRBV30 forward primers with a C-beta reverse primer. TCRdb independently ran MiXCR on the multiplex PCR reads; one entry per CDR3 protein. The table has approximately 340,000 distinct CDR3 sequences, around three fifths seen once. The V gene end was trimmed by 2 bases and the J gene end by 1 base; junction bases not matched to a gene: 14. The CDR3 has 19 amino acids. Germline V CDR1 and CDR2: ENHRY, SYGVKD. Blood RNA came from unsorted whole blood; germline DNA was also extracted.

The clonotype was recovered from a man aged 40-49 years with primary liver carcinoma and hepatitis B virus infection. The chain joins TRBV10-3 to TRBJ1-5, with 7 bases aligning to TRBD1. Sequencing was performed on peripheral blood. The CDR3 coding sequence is TGTGCCATCAGTGAGCAACCGGGACGGATACAGGGGAGCAATCAGCCCCAGCATTTT. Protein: CAISEQPGRIQGSNQPQHF.